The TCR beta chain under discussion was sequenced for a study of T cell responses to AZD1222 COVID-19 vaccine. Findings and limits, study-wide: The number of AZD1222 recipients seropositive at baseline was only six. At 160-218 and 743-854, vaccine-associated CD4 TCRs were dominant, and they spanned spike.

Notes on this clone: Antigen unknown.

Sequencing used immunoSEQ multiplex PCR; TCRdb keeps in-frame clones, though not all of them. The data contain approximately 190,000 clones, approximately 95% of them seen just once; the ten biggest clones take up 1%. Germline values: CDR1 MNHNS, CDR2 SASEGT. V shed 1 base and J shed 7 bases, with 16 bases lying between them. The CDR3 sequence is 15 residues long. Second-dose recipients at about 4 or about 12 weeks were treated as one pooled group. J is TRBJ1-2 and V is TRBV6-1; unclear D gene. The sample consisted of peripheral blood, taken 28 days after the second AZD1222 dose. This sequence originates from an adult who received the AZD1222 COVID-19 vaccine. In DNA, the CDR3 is TGTGCCAGCAGTGAAGGAGTCTCGCCCTGGGGTGGCTACACCTTC. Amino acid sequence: CASSEGVSPWGGYTF.